The 7 T cell receptor beta chains presented below share a single source sample, sequenced in a study of T cell responses to AZD1222 COVID-19 vaccine. TCRdb keeps only in-frame clones here, not all; method: immunoSEQ multiplex PCR. The sample lists about 55,000 clones, 88% occurring once. The source was peripheral blood, collected on day 0 of AZD1222 vaccination. The receptors were gathered from an adult in good health.

This chain connects TRBV19 to TRBJ1-1; weak D call: TRBD1 (6 bases). The germline V gene has CDR1 LNHDA and CDR2 SQIVND (reference sequence). V was clipped by 10 bases and J by 1 base, with 16 bases between them. There are 14 residues in the CDR3. This CDR3 is CATKQGHGNTEAFF. The CDR3 nucleotides are TGTGCCACCAAGCAGGGACACGGGAACACTGAAGCTTTCTTT.

This chain links TRBV7-9 with TRBJ1-1; D may be TRBD1 (6 bases). CDR1 is SEHNR and CDR2 is FQNEAQ in the germline V gene (reference sequence). V lost 1 base and J 3 bases, leaving 9 bases between the germline ends. This CDR3 is 14 amino acids long. CDR3 DNA sequence: TGTGCCAGCAGCTTAGTTGGGGGCCACACTGAAGCTTTCTTT. Its translation is CASSLVGGHTEAFF.

The chain uses TRBV25-1 and TRBJ2-3; D possibly matches TRBD1 or TRBD2 (5 bases each). CDR3 length: 16 residues. The germline CDR1 and CDR2 sequences are MGHDK and SYGVNS. Trimming took off 1 base at V and 1 base at J, with 12 bases between the two ends. The CDR3 DNA reads as TGTGCCAGCAGTGAATGGAAGGGACGAGGCACAGATACGCAGTATTTT. Protein product: CASSEWKGRGTDTQYF.

The chain employs TRBV30 and TRBJ1-1; 8 bases fit TRBD1. With 4 bases clipped from V and 0 bases from J, the junction kept 7 bases outside the gene matches. Germline V gene lookup returns CDR1 GTSNPN and CDR2 SVGIG (reference sequence). The CDR3 runs to 15 residues. CDR3 sequence: CAWTRDRGMNTEAFF. The CDR3 nucleotides are TGTGCCTGGACCCGAGACAGGGGAATGAACACTGAAGCTTTCTTT.

This clone is categorized as medium-sized. The chain has TRBV15 and TRBJ2-1; 7 nucleotides line up with TRBD1. Germline CDR1 is LNHNV and CDR2 is YYDKDF (reference sequence). The CDR3 spans 17 residues. Germline trimming cut 2 bases from V and 6 bases from J; bases unmatched to any gene: 13. The CDR3 is CATSRKHRDSPSNEQFF. DNA of the CDR3: TGTGCCACCAGCAGAAAACACCGGGACAGCCCTTCCAATGAGCAGTTCTTC.

This clone has only one observation. This chain joins TRBV12-3 or TRBV12-4 and TRBJ2-1; no firm D call. The CDR3 totals 11 residues. V was pared by 8 bases and J by 4 bases, with 6 bases between. CDR3 amino acids: CASGRYNEQFF. The CDR3 DNA reads as TGTGCCAGCGGTCGGTACAATGAGCAGTTCTTC.

This rearrangement joins TRBV5-8 to TRBJ1-6; D perhaps matches TRBD1 (5 bases). The germline gives CDR1 SGHTS, CDR2 YDEGEE. This CDR3 spans 12 amino acids. Between the trimmed V and J ends, which lost 7 bases and 8 bases, there was a span of 10 bases. CDR3 sequence (DNA): TGTGCCAGCCGGGACCCGCATTCACCCCTCCACTTT. Translated: CASRDPHSPLHF.